This TCR beta chain emerged from a study of Graves' ophthalmopathy and Graves' hyperthyroidism. Whole-study findings and limits: Built on 13 signatures, a model told ophthalmopathy apart from stable hyperthyroidism with 85% to 90% sensitivity and approximately 81% specificity. Blood shared most expanded thyroid clonotypes above 0.001 frequency.

If patients had other autoimmune diseases, uncontrolled infections, pregnancy or lactation, they were excluded. Isolation of PBMCs was performed using around 9.5 ml of fresh peripheral blood. The V end was cut by 4 bases, the J end by 6 bases, with 12 bases between. Looked up from germline, CDR1 is SEHNR and CDR2 is FQNEAQ (reference sequence). The CDR3 has 13 amino acids. For this clonotype: Its antigen is undetermined.

As the template, RNA transcripts were used to amplify TCR beta CDR3 regions. In the first round, RT-PCR was carried out with HTBI primers, and a multiplex PCR formed the second round. TCRdb recomputed calls from the multiplex PCR reads with MiXCR, one row per CDR3 protein. There are 650,000 to 900,000 distinct CDR3 sequences in the sample; 35% to 50% occur only once, and around 40% lies in the top ten. V is TRBV7-9 and J is TRBJ1-2; D is perhaps TRBD1 (6 bases). This sequence was found in an adult man with Graves' ophthalmopathy. The sequencing sample was made of peripheral blood. This CDR3 is CASSWSRTDGYTF. CDR3 coding DNA: TGTGCCAGCAGCTGGTCTAGGACAGATGGCTACACCTTC. Looking up the rest from reference TRBV7-9 and TRBJ1-2 gives the full variable domain: DTGVSQNPRHKITKRGQNVTFRCDPISEHNRLYWYRQTLGQGPEFLTYFQNEAQLEKSRLLSDRFSAERPKGSFSTLEIQRTEQGDSAMYLCASSWSRTDGYTFGSGTRLTVV.